A single sample is the source of the 5 T cell receptor beta chains below, sequenced in a study of blood T cell repertoires in COVID-19. The method was immunoSEQ multiplex PCR; TCRdb's version includes in-frame clones alone and lacks a portion of them. The sample has roughly 190,000 clones, about four fifths seen once. Sequencing was done on a sample of peripheral blood. The source of these receptors is a woman aged 60-70 years with COVID-19, enrolled during active disease.

The chain carries TRBV11-3 and TRBJ2-2; D is perhaps TRBD1 (6 bases). V lost 3 bases, J lost 4 bases, and 12 bases lay in between. This CDR3 has 15 amino acids. The germline V gene encodes CDR1 SGHNT and CDR2 YENEEA. The CDR3 nucleotides are TGTGCCAGCAGCTTTACAGGGTTTGGCACCGGGGAGCTGTTTTTT. This encodes CASSFTGFGTGELFF.

The chain carries TRBV6-5 and TRBJ1-6, with D tentatively TRBD1 (5 bases). The V end was cut by 3 bases, the J end by 4 bases, with 13 bases between. The V gene's germline CDR1 is MNHEY and CDR2 SVGAGI. The CDR3 runs 16 residues. The CDR3 DNA follows: TGTGCCAGCAGTTATATGACAGTAGGATATAATTCACCCCTCCACTTT. This codes for CASSYMTVGYNSPLHF.

The genes are TRBV5-1 and TRBJ2-1; perhaps TRBD1 as D (6 bases). This CDR3 has 15 residues. From germline, CDR1 is SGHRS and CDR2 YFSETQ. V lost 3 bases to trimming and J lost 5 bases, with 15 bases between them. The CDR3 DNA is TGCGCCAGCAGCTCTGATACAGGGCAGAACAATGAGCAGTTCTTC. Its protein product is CASSSDTGQNNEQFF.

The V call is TRBV5-8, the J call TRBJ2-3; the match to TRBD2 covers 8 bases. The CDR3 spans 15 residues. Germline assignment: CDR1 SGHTS and CDR2 YDEGEE. J lost 3 bases, V lost 3 bases, and 6 bases had no gene match. Here the CDR3 reads CASSSTGGSTDTQYF. CDR3 nucleotides: TGTGCCAGCAGCTCTACGGGGGGGAGTACAGATACGCAGTATTTT.

The rearrangement joins TRBV28 to TRBJ1-1; 7 positions agree with TRBD1. V lost 5 bases to trimming and J lost 0 bases; unmatched junction nucleotides: 12. CDR1 is MDHEN, CDR2 SYDVKM, per germline. The CDR3 runs to 17 residues. DNA of the CDR3: TGTGCCAGCAGTCCAACGGGTTGGGGACAGATGAACACTGAAGCTTTCTTT. Residues: CASSPTGWGQMNTEAFF.